The 2 T cell receptor beta chains in this list originate from one sample, sequenced in a study of Ad26.COV2.S vaccination and SARS-CoV-2 variants. Some clones are missing from TCRdb's copy, which holds only in-frame ones; the method was immunoSEQ multiplex PCR. Seen here are roughly 300,000 clones, about 88% observed once, and the top ten hold roughly a tenth. The treatment: about 20 received Ad26.COV2.S at low or high dose, single or two shots; five or six received placebo; per-sample allocation not given. Day 63 after the first injection of vaccine or placebo was the sampling time. The sample here was peripheral blood, taken in a trial of Ad26.COV2.S vaccine versus placebo. These receptors all come from a person between 18 and 65 years old who received the Ad26.COV2.S COVID-19 vaccine or a placebo.

This chain uses TRBV28 with TRBJ2-7; perhaps TRBD1 as D (6 bases). This CDR3 is built from 14 residues. V lost 2 bases to trimming and J lost 4 bases, with 12 bases between them. CDR1 MDHEN and CDR2 SYDVKM come from the germline V gene. The CDR3: CASSLVTGQYEQYF. The CDR3 nucleotides read TGTGCCAGCAGTTTAGTGACAGGACAATACGAGCAGTACTTC.

This chain uses TRBV4-1 with TRBJ2-1; TRBD1 agrees at 7 bases. Germline loops: CDR1 MGHRA, CDR2 YSYEKL. Trimming removed 1 base from V and 7 bases from J; junction bases left unmatched: 13. The CDR3 has 17 residues. CDR3 DNA: TGCGCCAGCAGCCAAGCCCCCCCGACAGGGTTGTTGAATGAGCAGTTCTTC. Amino acids: CASSQAPPTGLLNEQFF.